Following are 28 T cell receptor beta chains from one sample sequenced in a study of shared clonotypes between healthy human individuals. Naive CD8 cells were CD45RO-negative, positively selected for CCR7, excluding terminally differentiated effector memory CD45RA+ cells. Assay used: immunoSEQ multiplex PCR; TCRdb lists only in-frame clones, some missing. The sample includes around 1.9 million clones, 93% of them seen just once. The specimen was naive CD8+ T cells from PBMCs. These receptors were taken from a man aged 18 to 30 in good health. Some clones in this sample may be carry-over from other donors' samples.

This clone was counted a single time. The genes are TRBV7-9 and TRBJ2-3; TRBD1 matches at 9 bases. Germline trimming cut 5 bases from V and 2 bases from J; bases unmatched to any gene: 11. The CDR3 extends over 17 amino acids. Germline CDR1 and CDR2: SEHNR and FQNEAQ (reference sequence). The CDR3 DNA is TGTGCCAGCAGCGGCCGGCGGGGACAGGGATACACAGATACGCAGTATTTT. It specifies CASSGRRGQGYTDTQYF.

V gene TRBV28 combines with J gene TRBJ2-7, with D tentatively TRBD1 (6 bases). The CDR3 is 14 residues long. Trimming stripped 5 bases from V and 0 bases from J, with 11 bases between. CDR1 and CDR2 (germline): MDHEN, SYDVKM. The CDR3 loop reads CASSMDSLSYEQYF. CDR3 bases: TGTGCCAGCAGTATGGACAGTCTCTCCTACGAGCAGTACTTC. Based on the CDR3 plus reference TRBV28 and TRBJ2-7, the full variable domain is DVKVTQSSRYLVKRTGEKVFLECVQDMDHENMFWYRQDPGLGLRLIYFSYDVKMKEKGDIPEGYSVSREKKERFSLILESASTNQTSMYLCASSMDSLSYEQYFGPGTRLTVT.

The chain links TRBV5-1 to TRBJ2-1; TRBD1 agrees at 7 bases. In germline, CDR1 is SGHRS, CDR2 YFSETQ. Losses at the gene ends were 4 bases for V and 5 bases for J; bases not matched to a gene: 9. There are 15 residues in the CDR3. CDR3 in DNA: TGCGCCAGCAGCGCACGTGACAGGGCTAACAATGAGCAGTTCTTC. It specifies CASSARDRANNEQFF. Full variable domain (outside the CDR3, taken from reference TRBV5-1 and TRBJ2-1): KAGVTQTPRYLIKTRGQQVTLSCSPISGHRSVSWYQQTPGQGLQFLFEYFSETQRNKGNFPGRFSGRQFSNSRSEMNVSTLELGDSALYLCASSARDRANNEQFFGPGTRLTVL.

The rearrangement uses TRBV6-5 and TRBJ1-1; 7 positions agree with TRBD1. CDR3 size: 14 residues. Germline CDR1 is MNHEY and CDR2 is SVGAGI. The V segment lost 2 bases and the J segment 5 bases; nucleotides outside the gene matches: 5. The CDR3 DNA is TGTGCCAGCAGTTACGGGAGACAGGGAACTGAAGCTTTCTTT. This translates into CASSYGRQGTEAFF.

This clone is a singleton in its sample. The chain combines TRBV27 with TRBJ1-5; D might be TRBD1 (5 bases). Trimming pared 6 bases from V and 1 base from J, leaving 16 bases between. Germline V gene data show CDR1 as MNHEY and CDR2 as SMNVEV (reference sequence). CDR3 size: 16 residues. The CDR3 loop reads CASRPGRTLSNQPQHF. The CDR3 region has the DNA TGTGCCAGCAGACCGGGACGCACGCTGAGCAATCAGCCCCAGCATTTT.

This chain links TRBV6-6 with TRBJ2-1; 9 nucleotides align to TRBD2. The V gene's germline CDR1 is MNHNY and CDR2 SVGAGI (reference sequence). This CDR3 spans 15 amino acids. V lost 2 bases, J lost 6 bases, and 5 bases stayed unmatched. The CDR3 DNA is TGTGCCAGCAGTTACGGCGGGAGGGTTGGCAATGAGCAGTTCTTC. Its protein is CASSYGGRVGNEQFF.

V usage is TRBV5-6 and J usage is TRBJ1-2; 8 bases line up with TRBD1. The CDR3 runs to 13 residues. CDR1 is SGHDT and CDR2 is YYEEEE in the germline V gene. The V gene end was trimmed by 1 base and the J gene end by 7 bases; junction bases not matched to a gene: 3. CDR3 protein: CASSLSDRGGYTF. In nucleotides, the CDR3 is TGTGCCAGCAGCTTGAGCGACAGGGGTGGCTACACCTTC.

The genes are TRBV30 and TRBJ2-7; 7 bases are shared with TRBD1. CDR3 length: 12 residues. V lost 8 bases, J lost 5 bases, and 9 bases stayed unmatched. Germline V CDR1 and CDR2: GTSNPN, SVGIG (reference sequence). This CDR3 is CAGWTGNHEQYF. The CDR3 coding sequence is TGTGCCGGATGGACAGGTAACCACGAGCAGTACTTC.

Worth noting for this clone: Distinct nucleotide sequences in the sample also encode this CDR3. V usage is TRBV27 and J usage is TRBJ1-2; D is unresolved. Germline CDR1 MNHEY, CDR2 SMNVEV (reference sequence). Trimming cost V 5 bases and J 2 bases, with 12 bases left between them. The CDR3 runs 14 residues. CDR3 loop: CASSTRTGNYGYTF. The CDR3 nucleotides are TGTGCCAGCAGTACTCGGACGGGAAACTATGGCTACACCTTC.

The chain is built from TRBV5-6 and TRBJ2-3; D perhaps matches TRBD1 (5 bases). CDR1 and CDR2 from the germline V gene are SGHDT and YYEEEE. V was clipped by 1 base and J by 4 bases, with 13 bases between them. CDR3 length equals 15 residues. The CDR3 protein is CASSLLMDTPDTQYF. The CDR3 DNA sequence: TGTGCCAGCAGCTTGTTGATGGACACACCAGATACGCAGTATTTT.

The rearrangement joins TRBV5-6 to TRBJ2-2; D not certain. V lost 0 bases to trimming and J lost 7 bases, with 7 bases between them. Germline loops: CDR1 SGHDT, CDR2 YYEEEE. The CDR3 runs to 13 residues. In DNA, the CDR3 is TGTGCCAGCAGCTTGGGCGGAATCGGGGAGCTGTTTTTT. As protein: CASSLGGIGELFF.

J is TRBJ2-7 and V is TRBV5-1; 13 positions agree with TRBD2. Per the germline V gene, CDR1 is SGHRS and CDR2 is YFSETQ. CDR3 length: 15 residues. V dropped 5 bases and J dropped 3; count of bases not matched to a gene: 5. The CDR3 DNA reads as TGCGCCAGCAGACTAGCGGGAGGGTTTGTCTACGAGCAGTACTTC. It codes for CASRLAGGFVYEQYF. Full variable domain (outside the CDR3, taken from reference TRBV5-1 and TRBJ2-7): KAGVTQTPRYLIKTRGQQVTLSCSPISGHRSVSWYQQTPGQGLQFLFEYFSETQRNKGNFPGRFSGRQFSNSRSEMNVSTLELGDSALYLCASRLAGGFVYEQYFGPGTRLTVT.

This clone was seen more than once but under ten times. Other nucleotide sequences in the sample specify the same CDR3. This sequence joins TRBV9 and TRBJ1-1; no reliable D call. Trimming cost V 0 bases and J 5 bases, with 8 bases left between them. The CDR3 sequence is 13 residues long. Germline values: CDR1 SGDLS, CDR2 YYNGEE. The CDR3 spells CASSVGGRTEAFF. The CDR3 nucleotides are TGTGCCAGCAGCGTAGGGGGTCGGACTGAAGCTTTCTTT.

The chain uses TRBV4-3 and TRBJ2-1; TRBD1 agrees at 9 bases. The trim removed 5 bases at V and 4 bases at J, leaving 9 bases unmatched. The CDR3 has 16 amino acids. Germline-derived CDR1 and CDR2 are LGHNA and YSLEER. CDR3 in amino acids: CASSKGPGTGYNEQFF. The CDR3 DNA reads TGCGCCAGCAGCAAGGGTCCCGGGACAGGGTACAATGAGCAGTTCTTC.

This clone has only one observation. This chain connects TRBV13 to TRBJ1-1; no firm D call. This CDR3 has 12 residues. Germline lookup yields CDR1 PRHDT and CDR2 FYEKMQ (reference sequence). Trimming stripped 10 bases from V and 4 bases from J, with 13 bases between. CDR3 DNA: TGTGCCACCGCGCCGGGCGGCACTGAAGCTTTCTTT. Protein product: CATAPGGTEAFF.

There are a few counts of this clone. CDR3 loop: CASSLTPGLYNEQFF. CDR3 nucleotide sequence: TGTGCCAGCAGCTTAACACCGGGACTTTACAATGAGCAGTTCTTC. The chain is built from TRBV7-3 and TRBJ2-1; the D gene is possibly TRBD2 (6 bases). This CDR3 has 15 amino acids. V lost 0 bases and J lost 4, with 10 bases in between. Germline V gives CDR1 SGHTA, CDR2 FQGTGA. The variable domain in full, completed from reference TRBV7-3 and TRBJ2-1, reads GAGVSQTPSNKVTEKGKYVELRCDPISGHTALYWYRQSLGQGPEFLIYFQGTGAADDSGLPNDRFFAVRPEGSVSTLKIQRTERGDSAVYLCASSLTPGLYNEQFFGPGTRLTVL.

In the case of this clone: The sample holds other DNA sequences that translate to the same CDR3. The chain is built from TRBV9 and TRBJ1-1, with unresolved D. Trimming stripped 0 bases from V and 1 base from J, with 7 bases between. Germline assignment: CDR1 SGDLS and CDR2 YYNGEE. CDR3 length: 14 residues. CDR3 nucleotides: TGTGCCAGCAGCGTAGGGTTAGGGAACACTGAAGCTTTCTTT. It encodes CASSVGLGNTEAFF.

V usage is TRBV27 and J usage is TRBJ2-5; D may be TRBD1 or TRBD2 (6 bases each). With 8 bases removed from V and 2 bases from J, the gap between germline ends came to 18 bases. The CDR3 is 15 residues long. Germline assignment: CDR1 MNHEY and CDR2 SMNVEV (reference sequence). In nucleotides, the CDR3 is TGTGCCAGCTTGTTGGGGGCTAGCGCACAAGAGACCCAGTACTTC. Translated: CASLLGASAQETQYF.

The chain couples TRBV5-1 to TRBJ2-1; TRBD2 agrees at 11 bases. V dropped 4 bases and J dropped 8; count of bases not matched to a gene: 17. This CDR3 is built from 18 residues. The germline gives CDR1 SGHRS, CDR2 YFSETQ. DNA for the CDR3: TGCGCCAGCAGCCAACCTCTATTAGCGGGAGGGCCCGGGGATGAGCAGTTCTTC. It yields the protein CASSQPLLAGGPGDEQFF.

The rearrangement joins TRBV27 to TRBJ1-2; weak D call: TRBD1 (5 bases). CDR1 is MNHEY and CDR2 is SMNVEV in the germline V gene (reference sequence). The CDR3 is 13 amino acids. Trimming pared 7 bases from V and 8 bases from J, leaving 17 bases between. CDR3 region: CASMSVGGFGYTF. CDR3 DNA sequence: TGTGCCAGCATGAGTGTTGGGGGTTTCGGCTACACCTTC.

For the CDR3, the DNA is TGTGCCAGCAGCTTAGGTCAGGGGACGGAGACCCAGTACTTC. It specifies CASSLGQGTETQYF. The chain recombines TRBV7-7 with TRBJ2-5; TRBD1 might be the D (6 bases). Germline lookup yields CDR1 SSHAT and CDR2 FNYEAQ (reference sequence). Deletions cut 1 base from V and 5 bases from J, with 11 bases between. The CDR3 is 14 residues long.

The chain employs TRBV9 and TRBJ1-2; D may be TRBD1 (5 bases). Trimming took 3 bases from V and 3 from J, leaving 21 bases between them. This CDR3 region has 17 residues. Germline values: CDR1 SGDLS, CDR2 YYNGEE. The CDR3 DNA reads TGTGCCAGCAGCGCGTACGGGGACCCTCGGGCTGACTATGGCTACACCTTC. It yields the protein CASSAYGDPRADYGYTF.

This CDR3 reads CASSYGQGNAYEQYF. CDR3 nucleotide sequence: TGTGCCAGCAGCTATGGACAGGGAAATGCCTACGAGCAGTACTTC. This chain joins TRBV7-9 and TRBJ2-7; 8 bases match TRBD1. The germline V gene encodes CDR1 SEHNR and CDR2 FQNEAQ (reference sequence). V lost 4 bases and J lost 2; bases outside the gene matches: 7. The CDR3 is made up of 15 amino acids.

The chain links TRBV19 to TRBJ2-1, with 9 bases fitting TRBD2. The trim removed 9 bases at V and 5 bases at J, leaving 8 bases unmatched. CDR1 and CDR2 (germline): LNHDA, SQIVND (reference sequence). This CDR3 comprises 14 residues. CDR3 DNA sequence: TGTGCCAGCCGAGCGGGGGGCAGAAACAATGAGCAGTTCTTC. Protein sequence: CASRAGGRNNEQFF.

The rearrangement links TRBV10-1 to TRBJ2-4; 7 nucleotides agree with TRBD1. Per the germline V gene, CDR1 is WNHNN and CDR2 is SYGVQD (reference sequence). Trimming at V came to 8 bases and at J to 7 bases, leaving 14 bases not matched to a gene. This CDR3 spans 15 amino acids. In DNA form, the CDR3 reads TGCGCCAGCCCTAGGGGGAACAGGGGCCATAACATTCAGTACTTC. Translating it yields CASPRGNRGHNIQYF.

Worth noting for this clone: Different DNA sequences within this sample yield the same CDR3. V and J are TRBV27 and TRBJ2-6; tentatively, D is TRBD2 (5 bases). The V and J ends lost 2 bases and 1 base respectively, with 6 bases between them. Germline-derived CDR1 and CDR2 are MNHEY and SMNVEV (reference sequence). The CDR3 has 15 amino acids. CDR3 loop: CASSLRGSGANVLTF. For the CDR3, the DNA is TGTGCCAGCAGTTTACGGGGTTCTGGGGCCAACGTCCTGACTTTC.

V gene TRBV11-2 combines with J gene TRBJ1-4, with D maybe TRBD1 (5 bases). The CDR3 is made up of 16 amino acids. From germline, CDR1 is SGHAT and CDR2 FQNNGV. V dropped 1 base and J dropped 6 bases, with 15 bases sitting between them. The DNA of the CDR3 is TGTGCCAGCAGCTTAGGCCCCGGGACTGGCGATGAAAAACTGTTTTTT. This sequence encodes CASSLGPGTGDEKLFF. The full variable domain, completed using reference TRBV11-2 and TRBJ1-4, is EAGVAQSPRYKIIEKRQSVAFWCNPISGHATLYWYQQILGQGPKLLIQFQNNGVVDDSQLPKDRFSAERLKGVDSTLKIQPAKLEDSAVYLCASSLGPGTGDEKLFFGSGTQLSVL.

This chain links TRBV19 with TRBJ2-7; D unclear. CDR3 size: 13 residues. Germline V CDR1 and CDR2: LNHDA, SQIVND (reference sequence). V was cut by 6 bases and J by 1 base, with 10 bases left in between. CDR3 nucleotides: TGTGCCAGTAGCCATCGTGGGTCCTACGAGCAGTACTTC. It specifies CASSHRGSYEQYF.